The T cell receptor (beta chain) described here comes from a study of Graves' ophthalmopathy and Graves' hyperthyroidism. The wider study: Peripheral blood sampling occurred at initial diagnosis, before any treatment.

Amplification of the TCR beta CDR3 regions used RNA transcripts (as template). Second-round multiplex PCR followed a first-round RT-PCR using HTBI primers. MiXCR, run by TCRdb on the multiplex PCR reads, gives a single entry per CDR3 protein. The sample yields a few hundred thousand distinct CDR3 sequences, about 16% seen once. This clonotype was observed a handful of times. Sequences were obtained from peripheral blood. This clonotype was obtained from a woman between 18 and 29 years old with stable Graves' hyperthyroidism.

CDR3 amino acids: CASSQEGARGEGYTF. The CDR3 nucleotides read TGTGCCAGCAGCCAAGAGGGGGCCAGGGGAGAAGGCTACACCTTC. This chain joins TRBV4-2 and TRBJ1-2, with D maybe TRBD1 (6 bases). Germline CDR1 and CDR2: LGHNA and YNFKEQ. The CDR3 extends over 15 amino acids. Trimming took 0 bases from V and 8 from J, leaving 16 bases between them.